At least ten counts were recorded for the clone carrying this T cell receptor beta chain. These data belong to a study of identical twins. Germline CDR1 reads DFQATT; CDR2 reads SNEGSKA (reference sequence). J was trimmed by 0 bases and V by 6 bases; bases with no gene match: 1. The CDR3 loop spans 13 amino acids. TCRdb fed the 5' RACE reads into MiXCR, producing one record per CDR3 protein. Of 450,000 to 650,000 distinct CDR3 sequences listed, 9.6% are singletons. This sample was shared with a second study, whose subject was yellow fever vaccine responses in identical twins.

This TCR was sampled from a woman younger than 35 in good health. Sequences were obtained from PBMCs. The rearrangement links TRBV20-1 to TRBJ2-3, with 9 nucleotides matching TRBD2. This chain's CDR3 is CSATSGSTDTQYF. The CDR3 coding sequence is TGCAGTGCCACTAGCGGGAGCACAGATACGCAGTATTTT.